Below are 7 T cell receptor beta chains sequenced from a single sample in a study of T cells in Graves' hyperthyroidism and ophthalmopathy. It was RNA transcripts that yielded the amplified TCR beta CDR3 regions. First-round RT-PCR of the TCR CDR3 relied on the HTBI primer set. TCRdb fed the multiplex PCR reads into MiXCR, producing one record per CDR3 protein. This repertoire shows about 640,000 distinct CDR3 sequences, 20% to 25% found once; its top ten account for 30% to 40%. The sequenced material came from blood. The receptors shown here come from a man aged 25-40 years with Graves' ophthalmopathy.

Many counts were recorded for this clonotype. The genes are TRBV7-2 and TRBJ2-7; TRBD2 matches 7 bases. CDR3 length: 17 amino acids. The germline CDR1 and CDR2 sequences are SGHTA and FQGNSA. The trim removed 1 base at V and 0 bases at J, leaving 9 bases unmatched. The CDR3 protein is CASSLGSSGTSSYEQYF. As DNA, the CDR3 is TGTGCCAGCAGCTTAGGATCCAGCGGGACCAGCTCCTACGAGCAGTACTTC. The full variable domain, its missing parts supplied by reference TRBV7-2 and TRBJ2-7, is GAGVSQSPSNKVTEKGKDVELRCDPISGHTALYWYRQSLGQGLEFLIYFQGNSAPDKSGLPSDRFSAERTGGSVSTLTIQRTQQEDSAVYLCASSLGSSGTSSYEQYFGPGTRLTVT.

Ten or more counts support this clonotype. V gene TRBV30 combines with J gene TRBJ2-7; D is perhaps TRBD1 (5 bases). There are 16 residues in the CDR3. Germline CDR1 reads GTSNPN; CDR2 reads SVGIG (reference sequence). The ends were cut back, 2 bases at V and 2 bases at J, with 19 bases in the middle. CDR3 in DNA: TGTGCCTGGAGTTACCCGATAGGCAAGGGGACCTACGAGCAGTACTTC. Encoded protein: CAWSYPIGKGTYEQYF.

There are many counts of this clonotype. This chain links TRBV2 with TRBJ2-5; D call uncertain. In germline, CDR1 is SNHLY, CDR2 FYNNEI. V gave up 2 bases and J gave up 5 bases, with 18 bases separating them. The CDR3 runs to 16 residues. The CDR3 nucleotides read TGTGCCAGCAGTGAATTACTGTCTTCCTCGGGTGAGACCCAGTACTTC. Its protein product is CASSELLSSSGETQYF.

The sample holds a few counts of this clonotype. The CDR3 nucleotides are TGCGCCAGCAGCCAGGGACTAGCGGGACTGGGTGAGCAGTTCTTC. Encoded protein: CASSQGLAGLGEQFF. This chain connects TRBV4-1 to TRBJ2-1; 13 bases are a match to TRBD2. Germline loops: CDR1 MGHRA, CDR2 YSYEKL. The J segment lost 9 bases and the V segment lost 3 bases, leaving 5 bases of the junction unmatched. This CDR3 is built from 15 residues.

This clonotype showed up just a few times. The CDR3: CASNDENTEAFF. CDR3 sequence (DNA): TGTGCCAGTAACGACGAGAACACTGAAGCTTTCTTT. This sequence joins TRBV19 and TRBJ1-1; D unclear. Trimming cost V 7 bases and J 1 base, with 7 bases left between them. Germline CDR1 and CDR2: LNHDA and SQIVND (reference sequence). The CDR3 length is 12 residues.

The chain recombines TRBV27 with TRBJ2-7, with a weak D call TRBD1 (6 bases). Germline V gene data show CDR1 as MNHEY and CDR2 as SMNVEV (reference sequence). The CDR3 extends over 15 amino acids. The germline V and J ends were trimmed by 5 bases and 6 bases, with 20 bases remaining between them. The CDR3 DNA follows: TGTGCCAGCAGTCGGTCCCGGGACAAGGGGCTCGAGCAGTACTTC. This encodes CASSRSRDKGLEQYF.

CDR3: CASCGRGENSPLHF. As DNA, the CDR3 is TGTGCCAGTTGTGGCAGGGGTGAGAATTCACCCCTCCACTTT. V and J are TRBV11-2 and TRBJ1-6; the D gene is possibly TRBD1 (6 bases). Germline lookup yields CDR1 SGHAT and CDR2 FQNNGV. The CDR3 covers 14 residues. V dropped 9 bases and J dropped 7 bases, with 16 bases sitting between them. The entire variable domain, with the rest obtained from reference TRBV11-2 and TRBJ1-6, is as follows: EAGVAQSPRYKIIEKRQSVAFWCNPISGHATLYWYQQILGQGPKLLIQFQNNGVVDDSQLPKDRFSAERLKGVDSTLKIQPAKLEDSAVYLCASCGRGENSPLHFGNGTRLTVT.